This TCR beta chain stems from a study of T cell repertoires in cytomegalovirus infection. The overall study: HLA-B-restricted CMV epitopes that are well studied, plus recently identified HLA-C-restricted ones, were used by the study. Signatures in public TCR beta sequences pointed to both CMV infection and matching HLA type.

TCRdb passed the reads through MiXCR, listing each CDR3 protein once. This sample has about 830,000 distinct CDR3 sequences; around a third occur once, and the top ten carry 9.5% to 15%. With respect to this clonotype: Its antigen is not known.

The germline V gene encodes CDR1 SGHAT and CDR2 FQDESV (reference sequence). This CDR3 comprises 13 residues. Trimming took off 1 base at V and 7 bases at J, with 8 bases between the two ends. General study findings and limits: CMV-specific TCR beta clonotypes restricted by HLA-C were the ones dominating the ex vivo response. Of the TCR beta families, the public ones yielded a cumulative frequency that identified carriers of CMV plus the relevant HLA.

The sample here was cultured CD8+ T cells from PBMCs, taken from culture after CMV antigen stimulation. The rearrangement joins TRBV11-1 to TRBJ2-1, with D maybe TRBD2 (5 bases). The sequence was obtained from a human donor in good health (CMV status not recorded). Some clones in this sample may be carry-over from other donors' samples. The CDR3 region is CASSLERDNEQFF. As DNA, the CDR3 is TGTGCCAGCAGCTTAGAGAGGGATAATGAGCAGTTCTTC.